The 5 T cell receptor beta chains below were found in one sample sequenced in a study of blood T cell repertoires in COVID-19 (dated by TCRdb to 2020 to 2021). Libraries were constructed by the immunoSEQ multiplex PCR assay. In its TCRdb copy, this immuneACCESS table keeps in-frame sequences only and misses some clones. Where compared with another copy, unresolved V genes explain less than half of these, and the others have no known cause. Counted in this sample were more than 30,000 clones; 88% of them appeared once. The top ten hold over 20% of the sample. Sequencing was done on a sample of peripheral blood. The source is a woman over 75 with active or convalescent COVID-19.

J is TRBJ1-2 and V is TRBV29-1; 10 nucleotides agree with TRBD1. Germline CDR1 and CDR2: SQVTM and ANQGSEA. The CDR3 covers 15 residues. V shed 5 bases, J shed 4 bases, and the junction held 10 bases outside the gene matches. The CDR3 coding sequence is TGCAGCGTTTTCGCCCCCGGACAGGGGGGCTATGGCTACACCTTC. Its translation: CSVFAPGQGGYGYTF.

CDR3 DNA: TGTGCCAGCAGTTTGGAGTACTATGGCTACACCTTC. Protein sequence: CASSLEYYGYTF. The V call is TRBV6-5, the J call TRBJ1-2; D gene uncertain. V dropped 4 bases and J dropped 3 bases, with 6 bases sitting between them. The V gene's germline CDR1 is MNHEY and CDR2 SVGAGI. CDR3 length: 12 amino acids.

The chain couples TRBV3-1 (or the pseudogene TRBV3-2) to TRBJ2-7; TRBD2 matches at 7 bases. Looked up from germline, CDR1 is LGHDT and CDR2 is YNNKEL (reference sequence). J was trimmed by 12 bases and V by 4 bases; bases with no gene match: 18. The CDR3 covers 15 residues. CDR3 DNA sequence: TGTGCCAGCAGCCCCGCACTATGGACTAGTTTTGCGATGTACTTC. Residues: CASSPALWTSFAMYF.

This chain uses TRBV19 with TRBJ1-5; 12 bases map to TRBD1. Losses at the gene ends were 5 bases for V and 6 bases for J; bases not matched to a gene: 8. CDR1 and CDR2 (germline): LNHDA, SQIVND (reference sequence). The length of the CDR3 is 16 residues. The CDR3 sequence is CASSAPGQGAGQPQHF. The CDR3 DNA sequence: TGTGCCAGTAGTGCGCCGGGACAGGGGGCAGGTCAGCCCCAGCATTTT.

The J gene is TRBJ2-1, the V gene TRBV19, with 7 bases identical to TRBD2. Germline V gene lookup returns CDR1 LNHDA and CDR2 SQIVND (reference sequence). The CDR3 sequence is 13 residues long. J lost 15 bases, V lost 8 bases, and 16 bases had no gene match. DNA of the CDR3: TGTGCCAGTGCAGTTACGGCCGGGACTACTGGGTTCTTC. Its translation: CASAVTAGTTGFF.